Listed here are 22 T cell receptor beta chains from one sample, sequenced in a study of radiotherapy plus CTLA-4 blockade in lung cancer. The protocol was immunoSEQ multiplex PCR, while the TCRdb copy is restricted to in-frame clones and leaves out a portion. Of about 87,000 clones in the sample, around 87% are singletons; the top ten hold over 15%. The starting material was peripheral blood, obtained from a patient treated with radiotherapy plus ipilimumab. All receptors come from a human donor with non-small cell lung cancer that progressed on radiotherapy plus ipilimumab.

The rearrangement uses TRBV9 and TRBJ1-1, with D possibly being TRBD1 (5 bases). The CDR3 sequence is 15 residues long. Germline CDR1 SGDLS, CDR2 YYNGEE. V was trimmed by 2 bases and J by 3 bases, leaving 14 bases between them. The CDR3 bases are TGTGCCAGCAGCGTCTCACGGGGCGTAGACACTGAAGCTTTCTTT. Its protein product is CASSVSRGVDTEAFF.

The CDR3 sequence is CASSQEMGSNEKLFF. CDR3 in DNA: TGTGCCAGCAGCCAAGAGATGGGGTCTAATGAAAAACTGTTTTTT. The gene calls are TRBV4-2 and TRBJ1-4; D is ambiguous. The CDR3 is 15 amino acids. V was pared by 0 bases and J by 3 bases, with 8 bases between. Looked up from germline, CDR1 is LGHNA and CDR2 is YNFKEQ.

This chain links TRBV7-6 with TRBJ1-5; possibly TRBD1 for D (5 bases). The CDR3 runs to 12 residues. V lost 5 bases and J lost 9, with 11 bases in between. Per the germline V gene, CDR1 is SGHVS and CDR2 is FNYEAQ. The CDR3 DNA follows: TGTGCCAGCAGCCCGCCGGGGGGGCCCCAGCATTTT. Its translation: CASSPPGGPQHF.

V gene TRBV2 combines with J gene TRBJ2-1; a possible D gene is TRBD2 (5 bases). Germline values: CDR1 SNHLY, CDR2 FYNNEI. V lost 4 bases and J 8 bases, leaving 24 bases between the germline ends. The CDR3 sequence is 17 residues long. As DNA, the CDR3 is TGTGCCAGCAGTGGGCGGGCTGGGCTAGTCTATATCTATGAGCAGTTCTTC. Translated, it gives CASSGRAGLVYIYEQFF.

This clone occurred once. The J gene is TRBJ1-1, the V gene TRBV29-1; a weak D match, TRBD1 (5 bases). In germline, CDR1 is SQVTM, CDR2 ANQGSEA. This CDR3 comprises 14 residues. The V and J ends lost 5 bases and 5 bases respectively, with 18 bases between them. Here the CDR3 DNA reads TGCAGCGTTTGGGCTGGGGGGATGCTTACTGAAGCTTTCTTT. As protein: CSVWAGGMLTEAFF.

The J gene is TRBJ2-1, the V gene TRBV5-6, with 14 bases matching TRBD2. This CDR3 is 16 amino acids long. V was clipped by 4 bases and J by 5 bases; unmatched bases: 5. CDR1 and CDR2 (germline): SGHDT, YYEEEE. The CDR3 protein is CASSKQGLAGDNEQFF. In nucleotides, the CDR3 is TGTGCCAGCAGCAAGCAGGGACTAGCGGGAGACAATGAGCAGTTCTTC.

This rearrangement joins TRBV21-1 to TRBJ1-1. TRBV21-1 is marked as a pseudogene. This CDR3 is built from 14 residues. CDR3 loop: CASSKKLMGTEAFF. The CDR3 nucleotides read TGTGCCAGCAGCAAAAAGCTAATGGGCACTGAAGCTTTCTTT.

The V call is TRBV9, the J call TRBJ1-6; 7 bases are a match to TRBD1. The J segment lost 7 bases and the V segment lost 3 bases, leaving 7 bases of the junction unmatched. Germline loops: CDR1 SGDLS, CDR2 YYNGEE. The CDR3 has 15 amino acids. In nucleotides, the CDR3 is TGTGCCAGCAGCGGGACGGGACAGTCAAATTCACCCCTCCACTTT. Residues: CASSGTGQSNSPLHF.

This chain joins TRBV10-3 and TRBJ2-1; 10 nucleotides match TRBD1. Trimming at V came to 8 bases and at J to 9 bases, leaving 13 bases not matched to a gene. This CDR3 is built from 15 residues. Germline CDR1 reads ENHRY; CDR2 reads SYGVKD. CDR3 DNA sequence: TGTGCCATCCATCCGGGACAGGGGAAAAACAGTGAGCAGTTCTTC. This gives the protein CAIHPGQGKNSEQFF.

Only a few counts were recorded for this clone. The chain recombines TRBV10-3 with TRBJ2-7, with 7 bases fitting TRBD1. The V and J ends lost 0 bases and 2 bases, in that order; junction bases with no gene match: 4. The CDR3 sequence is 15 residues long. Germline V CDR1 and CDR2: ENHRY, SYGVKD. The CDR3 DNA follows: TGTGCCATCAGTGAGTCGGGGGACAGCACCTACGAGCAGTACTTC. Amino acid sequence: CAISESGDSTYEQYF.

V usage is TRBV6-7 and J usage is TRBJ2-3; D is undetermined. TRBV6-7 is recorded as an ORF, its role being uncertain. The CDR3 is made up of 12 amino acids. Trimming took off 4 bases at V and 11 bases at J, with 13 bases between the two ends. The chain's CDR3 is CASSWLTILQYF. The CDR3 DNA is TGTGCCAGCAGTTGGCTGACAATTTTGCAGTATTTT.

This chain joins TRBV7-8 and TRBJ1-1, with D possibly being TRBD1 (6 bases). V was shortened by 5 bases and J by 2 bases, with 18 bases between the two germline ends. The CDR3 covers 16 residues. Germline CDR1 and CDR2: SGHVS and FQNEAQ. CDR3 loop: CASSPVTGDINTEAFF. The CDR3 nucleotides are TGTGCCAGCAGCCCGGTAACCGGGGACATTAACACTGAAGCTTTCTTT.

The CDR3, as DNA: TGTGCCAGCAGCTTTTTGACAGGGGCCAACGATGGCTACACCTTC. This translates into CASSFLTGANDGYTF. The chain couples TRBV7-9 to TRBJ1-2, with 8 bases that match TRBD1. The germline gives CDR1 SEHNR, CDR2 FQNEAQ (reference sequence). The V gene end was trimmed by 3 bases and the J gene end by 6 bases; junction bases not matched to a gene: 9. The CDR3 sequence is 15 residues long.

V gene TRBV5-1 combines with J gene TRBJ1-1, with D possibly matching TRBD1 (5 bases). CDR1 is SGHRS and CDR2 is YFSETQ in the germline V gene. V was shortened by 0 bases and J by 0 bases, with 12 bases between the two germline ends. This CDR3 comprises 16 residues. In nucleotides, the CDR3 is TGCGCCAGCAGCTTGGTAGGGGCCAATATGAACACTGAAGCTTTCTTT. Translation gives CASSLVGANMNTEAFF.

CDR3 protein: CASSLQGAMNTEAFF. CDR3 coding DNA: TGTGCCAGCAGCTTACAGGGAGCCATGAACACTGAAGCTTTCTTT. V is TRBV7-9 and J is TRBJ1-1; possibly TRBD1 for D (5 bases). Trimming took 2 bases from V and 0 from J, leaving 10 bases between them. Looked up from germline, CDR1 is SEHNR and CDR2 is FQNEAQ (reference sequence). The CDR3 length is 15 residues.

V and J are TRBV28 and TRBJ1-4; D might be TRBD1 (6 bases). V lost 2 bases and J 5 bases, leaving 15 bases between the germline ends. This CDR3 is 16 amino acids long. CDR1 is MDHEN and CDR2 is SYDVKM in the germline V gene. CDR3 coding DNA: TGTGCCAGCAGTTTAAGGGGGGCCGGGACGAATGAAAAACTGTTTTTT. This encodes CASSLRGAGTNEKLFF.

The chain carries TRBV2 and TRBJ1-2, with D tentatively TRBD1 (5 bases). The CDR3 contains 13 residues. Germline assignment: CDR1 SNHLY and CDR2 FYNNEI. V lost 4 bases and J 5 bases, leaving 11 bases between the germline ends. CDR3 in amino acids: CASSVTGVYGYTF. The CDR3, as DNA: TGTGCCAGCAGTGTAACGGGGGTGTATGGCTACACCTTC.

The J gene is TRBJ1-5, the V gene TRBV11-3; 8 bases map to TRBD1. The junction had 10 bases not matched to a gene; V was cut back by 6 bases and J by 6 bases. The CDR3 has 15 amino acids. The germline V gene has CDR1 SGHNT and CDR2 YENEEA. CDR3 sequence: CASRPYQGASQPQHF. DNA of the CDR3: TGTGCCAGCAGACCTTACCAGGGGGCGAGTCAGCCCCAGCATTTT.

The chain employs TRBV5-1 and TRBJ2-7; D gene uncertain. Trimming removed 0 bases at V and 6 bases at J, with 7 bases between. This CDR3 region has 12 residues. CDR1 is SGHRS, CDR2 YFSETQ, per germline. The CDR3 DNA sequence: TGCGCCAGCAGCTTGGCTGGATTCGAGCAGTACTTC. Translating gives CASSLAGFEQYF.

The chain carries TRBV7-6 and TRBJ2-7; D could derive from TRBD1 or TRBD2 (5 bases each). Per germline, CDR1 SGHVS and CDR2 FNYEAQ. With 5 bases removed from V and 4 bases from J, the gap between germline ends came to 18 bases. This CDR3 contains 15 residues. The CDR3 region has the DNA TGTGCCAGCAGCCCCCTTGCAGGGAGCGTGTACGAGCAGTACTTC. Amino acids: CASSPLAGSVYEQYF. Full variable domain (remainder filled in from reference TRBV7-6 and TRBJ2-7): GAGVSQSPRYKVTKRGQDVALRCDPISGHVSLYWYRQALGQGPEFLTYFNYEAQQDKSGLPNDRFSAERPEGSISTLTIQRTEQRDSAMYRCASSPLAGSVYEQYFGPGTRLTVT.

This clone appeared a few times. The chain couples TRBV6-6 to TRBJ1-1; maybe TRBD1 (6 bases). This CDR3 is 14 amino acids long. Germline V CDR1 and CDR2: MNHNY, SVGAGI (reference sequence). V lost 5 bases and J lost 0, with 10 bases in between. DNA for the CDR3: TGTGCCAGCAGTCCAGGGGCCATGAACACTGAAGCTTTCTTT. It codes for CASSPGAMNTEAFF.

This clone was found once. V gene TRBV5-8 combines with J gene TRBJ1-1; D is unclear. CDR3 length equals 14 residues. The germline V gene encodes CDR1 SGHTS and CDR2 YDEGEE. Trimming took 9 bases from V and 3 from J, leaving 18 bases between them. The CDR3 DNA reads TGTGCCACCGCCGAGGAGCCCCGGGACACTGAAGCTTTCTTT. This translates into CATAEEPRDTEAFF.